A few counts support the clone carrying this T cell receptor (beta chain). The antigen remains unidentified. This specimen belongs to a study of cytomegalovirus exposure and HLA in healthy donors. Across the whole study: Early release data held 80 million to 100 million unique TCRs from HLA-typed donors. Study-wide findings and caveats: Later findings reportedly placed an Asian-associated ancestry cluster below the 666-donor mean for N-insertions. Using a false discovery rate of 0.05, a later analysis showed that 16,951 TCR beta sequences were associated with HLA alleles.

Donors were ostensibly healthy at sampling, although undocumented immune exposures were probable. Amplification used 60 Vbeta primers and 13 Jbeta primers. Profiled with immunoSEQ multiplex PCR; TCRdb holds only in-frame clones, not every one. The table has approximately 100,000 clones, roughly 76% seen once; the top ten hold roughly 4.1%. V shed 5 bases and J 5 bases; nucleotides not matched to a gene: 8. This CDR3 comprises 15 residues. The germline gives CDR1 SSHAT, CDR2 FNYEAQ (reference sequence). What was sequenced was PBMCs. The receptor's source is a man aged 35 to 55 in good health and CMV-seronegative. The J gene is TRBJ2-5, the V gene TRBV7-7, with 10 nucleotides matching TRBD1. The CDR3 sequence: CASSEDRGRGETQYF. The CDR3 coding sequence is TGTGCCAGCAGCGAAGACAGGGGGCGCGGTGAGACCCAGTACTTC.